Following are 22 T cell receptor beta chains from one sample sequenced in a study of radiotherapy plus CTLA-4 blockade in lung cancer. The method was immunoSEQ multiplex PCR; TCRdb's version includes in-frame clones alone and lacks a portion of them. The sample shows 80,000 or so clones, about 78% of them seen only once. Sequencing used peripheral blood, obtained from a patient treated with radiotherapy plus ipilimumab. The source is a human donor with non-small cell lung cancer who had a partial response to radiotherapy plus ipilimumab. Some clones in this sample may be carry-over from other donors' samples.

This chain joins TRBV4-2 and TRBJ2-1; 10 nucleotides match TRBD2. This CDR3 is 16 amino acids long. Germline V CDR1 and CDR2: LGHNA, YNFKEQ. V lost 4 bases to trimming and J lost 7 bases; unmatched junction nucleotides: 10. This CDR3 reads CASSRTGTSVMNEQFF. The DNA for the CDR3 is TGTGCCAGCAGCCGTACCGGGACTAGCGTTATGAATGAGCAGTTCTTC.

This clone was seen only once. V and J are TRBV7-2 and TRBJ1-1; possibly TRBD1 for D (5 bases). The V gene's germline CDR1 is SGHTA and CDR2 FQGNSA. This CDR3 spans 12 amino acids. V shed 6 bases and J shed 11 bases, with 16 bases lying between them. Here the CDR3 DNA reads TGTGCCAGCAGGAAATGGGGGGGTGGCGCTTTCTTT. Translated: CASRKWGGGAFF.

The chain uses TRBV4-2 and TRBJ2-5, with 7 bases that match TRBD2. The CDR3 has 15 residues. V was pared by 3 bases and J by 5 bases, with 9 bases of the junction left unmatched. Germline V gene lookup returns CDR1 LGHNA and CDR2 YNFKEQ. The CDR3 loop reads CASSQAGTNVETQYF. Written as DNA, the CDR3 is TGTGCCAGCAGCCAGGCCGGGACTAACGTGGAGACCCAGTACTTC.

This clone was seen just once. V gene TRBV7-3 combines with J gene TRBJ1-2; maybe TRBD1 (5 bases). Trimming removed 5 bases at V and 5 bases at J, with 12 bases between. Germline CDR1 SGHTA, CDR2 FQGTGA. The CDR3 is 13 amino acids. In DNA, the CDR3 is TGTGCCAGCAGCACGCCGGGGGGGTATGGCTACACCTTC. Its protein product is CASSTPGGYGYTF.

The chain joins TRBV28 to TRBJ2-3; D gene uncertain. The CDR3 is made up of 11 amino acids. V lost 6 bases, J lost 6 bases, and 7 bases lay in between. CDR1 is MDHEN, CDR2 SYDVKM, per germline. The CDR3 sequence is CASRRRDTQYF. The CDR3, as DNA: TGTGCCAGCAGGCGTCGGGATACGCAGTATTTT.

This chain connects TRBV7-9 to TRBJ2-5; 8 nucleotides match TRBD2. The CDR3 contains 14 residues. The germline V gene has CDR1 SEHNR and CDR2 FQNEAQ (reference sequence). V trimming: 6 bases; J trimming: 3 bases; junction bases outside the gene matches: 6. The CDR3 region is CASSYGLAKETQYF. For the CDR3, the DNA is TGTGCCAGCAGTTACGGACTAGCTAAAGAGACCCAGTACTTC.

This sequence joins TRBV19 and TRBJ2-7; 8 bases line up with TRBD1. With V trimmed by 4 bases and J by 2 bases, 4 bases remained unmatched. CDR3 length: 14 residues. CDR1 is LNHDA and CDR2 is SQIVND in the germline V gene (reference sequence). CDR3 in DNA: TGTGCCAGTAGTAAAACAGGGGGGCCCTACGAGCAGTACTTC. Translation: CASSKTGGPYEQYF.

V usage is TRBV2 and J usage is TRBJ1-4; the D gene is possibly TRBD1 (5 bases). The CDR3 length is 12 residues. Germline assignment: CDR1 SNHLY and CDR2 FYNNEI. Trimming pared 7 bases from V and 5 bases from J, leaving 8 bases between. This CDR3 reads CASKRQNEKLFF. CDR3 in DNA: TGTGCCAGCAAACGACAGAATGAAAAACTGTTTTTT.

This chain joins TRBV5-1 and TRBJ2-5; 7 bases are a match to TRBD1. Germline V CDR1 and CDR2: SGHRS, YFSETQ. Trimming cost V 0 bases and J 4 bases; bases outside gene matches: 6. CDR3 size: 15 residues. The CDR3: CASSLARQGGETQYF. The CDR3, as DNA: TGCGCCAGCAGCTTGGCCCGACAGGGTGGAGAGACCCAGTACTTC.

The CDR3 nucleotides read TGTGCCTGGAGGCCGGGACTAGCGATAGATACGCAGTATTTT. Translating gives CAWRPGLAIDTQYF. The chain carries TRBV30 and TRBJ2-3; 10 bases agree with TRBD2. The V and J ends lost 3 bases and 5 bases, in that order; junction bases with no gene match: 5. Germline V lookup: CDR1 GTSNPN, CDR2 SVGIG (reference sequence). This CDR3 spans 14 amino acids. The complete variable domain, with remaining parts taken from reference TRBV30 and TRBJ2-3, reads SQTIHQWPATLVQPVGSPLSLECTVEGTSNPNLYWYRQAAGRGLQLLFYSVGIGQISSEVPQNLSASRPQDRQFILSSKKLLLSDSGFYLCAWRPGLAIDTQYFGPGTRLTVL.

The CDR3 nucleotides read TGTGCCAGCTGCCGGGACAGGGAGGCCCCGAACACTGAAGCTTTCTTT. Its translation: CASCRDREAPNTEAFF. The J gene is TRBJ1-1, the V gene TRBV18; 9 positions match TRBD1. Trimming at V came to 7 bases and at J to 1 base, leaving 10 bases not matched to a gene. Germline CDR1 KGHSH, CDR2 LQKENI. The CDR3 runs to 16 residues.

The V and J genes are TRBV5-6 and TRBJ2-1, with D hard to call. The ends were cut back, 2 bases at V and 2 bases at J, with 11 bases in the middle. CDR1 SGHDT and CDR2 YYEEEE come from the germline V gene. This CDR3 is built from 15 residues. The CDR3 reads CASSFGTSTYNEQFF. CDR3 bases: TGTGCCAGCAGCTTCGGTACGTCAACCTACAATGAGCAGTTCTTC. The entire variable domain, with the rest obtained from reference TRBV5-6 and TRBJ2-1, is as follows: DAGVTQSPTHLIKTRGQQVTLRCSPKSGHDTVSWYQQALGQGPQFIFQYYEEEERQRGNFPDRFSGHQFPNYSSELNVNALLLGDSALYLCASSFGTSTYNEQFFGPGTRLTVL.

The chain uses TRBV5-8 and TRBJ1-4, with a weak D call TRBD1 (6 bases). The germline gives CDR1 SGHTS, CDR2 YDEGEE. The V gene lost 5 bases and the J gene lost 8 bases, with 19 bases spanning the gap. The CDR3 spans 15 residues. In DNA form, the CDR3 reads TGTGCCAGCAGGGAAGACAGGCTAGGTGGAGAAAAACTGTTTTTT. Translated: CASREDRLGGEKLFF.

The V and J genes are TRBV9 and TRBJ2-1, with D perhaps matching TRBD2 (5 bases). The CDR3 consists of 18 residues. Germline V gives CDR1 SGDLS, CDR2 YYNGEE. The V and J ends lost 0 bases and 7 bases respectively, with 23 bases between them. In DNA form, the CDR3 reads TGTGCCAGCAGCGTAGATAGCGTGGTTTCTGGAACCGGGAATGAGCAGTTCTTC. Translation: CASSVDSVVSGTGNEQFF.

V and J are TRBV28 and TRBJ2-1; D remains unclear. V was trimmed by 4 bases and J by 1 base, leaving 14 bases between them. Germline assignment: CDR1 MDHEN and CDR2 SYDVKM. The CDR3 covers 16 residues. The CDR3 DNA is TGTGCCAGCAGTTCCCGCGGAACGTTTTCCTACAATGAGCAGTTCTTC. Translated, it gives CASSSRGTFSYNEQFF. Filled out from reference TRBV28 and TRBJ2-1, the complete variable domain reads DVKVTQSSRYLVKRTGEKVFLECVQDMDHENMFWYRQDPGLGLRLIYFSYDVKMKEKGDIPEGYSVSREKKERFSLILESASTNQTSMYLCASSSRGTFSYNEQFFGPGTRLTVL.

The V gene is TRBV20-1, the J gene TRBJ2-7; D may be TRBD1 (6 bases). Germline V CDR1 and CDR2: DFQATT, SNEGSKA (reference sequence). Trimming stripped 6 bases from V and 4 bases from J, with 10 bases between. The CDR3 loop spans 11 amino acids. CDR3 DNA: TGCAGTGCCCAGACAGGTTACGAGCAGTACTTC. As protein: CSAQTGYEQYF.

This rearrangement joins TRBV5-1 to TRBJ2-1; D is perhaps TRBD1 (6 bases). The CDR3 covers 15 residues. Germline-derived CDR1 and CDR2 are SGHRS and YFSETQ. V shed 0 bases and J shed 1 base, with 8 bases lying between them. This CDR3 reads CASSLGQGSYNEQFF. In DNA form, the CDR3 reads TGCGCCAGCAGCTTGGGGCAGGGGTCCTACAATGAGCAGTTCTTC.

This clone has just one count. This chain joins TRBV5-1 and TRBJ2-5; 13 bases fit TRBD2. The ends lost 3 bases at V and 4 bases at J; junction bases unmatched: 3. The CDR3 is 15 amino acids. In germline, CDR1 is SGHRS, CDR2 YFSETQ. CDR3 coding DNA: TGCGCCAGCAGCTGGACTAGCGGGAGCAGAGAGACCCAGTACTTC. This translates into CASSWTSGSRETQYF.

The rearrangement links TRBV27 to TRBJ2-3, with 12 bases identical to TRBD2. V lost 2 bases to trimming and J lost 1 base; unmatched junction nucleotides: 4. The V gene's germline CDR1 is MNHEY and CDR2 SMNVEV (reference sequence). The CDR3 sequence is 17 residues long. The CDR3 sequence: CASSLLAGGPGTDTQYF. The CDR3 DNA sequence: TGTGCCAGCAGTTTACTAGCGGGGGGGCCTGGCACAGATACGCAGTATTTT.

This clone was detected only once. The CDR3 loop is CASSFRGTGELFF. The CDR3 coding sequence is TGTGCCAGCAGCTTCAGGGGTACCGGGGAGCTGTTTTTT. This rearrangement joins TRBV11-2 to TRBJ2-2; D is perhaps TRBD1 (6 bases). CDR3 length: 13 amino acids. The V gene lost 3 bases and the J gene lost 5 bases, with 7 bases spanning the gap. Germline CDR1 SGHAT, CDR2 FQNNGV.

This sequence joins TRBV4-2 and TRBJ2-7; possible D gene TRBD2, 6 bases. Trimming removed 3 bases at V and 0 bases at J, with 12 bases between. This CDR3 region has 15 residues. Looked up from germline, CDR1 is LGHNA and CDR2 is YNFKEQ. CDR3 loop: CASSQGSGSSYEQYF. CDR3 sequence (DNA): TGTGCCAGCAGCCAGGGTAGCGGAAGCTCCTACGAGCAGTACTTC.

V gene TRBV2 combines with J gene TRBJ1-4; no clear D gene. There are 15 residues in the CDR3. The V gene lost 3 bases and the J gene lost 4 bases, with 12 bases spanning the gap. Germline assignment: CDR1 SNHLY and CDR2 FYNNEI. The CDR3: CASSDNRLGNEKLFF. The CDR3 DNA follows: TGTGCCAGCAGTGATAACCGCCTAGGTAATGAAAAACTGTTTTTT.